Following are 20 T cell receptor beta chains from one sample sequenced in a study of blood T cell repertoires in COVID-19. Repertoires were generated with immunoSEQ multiplex PCR, while TCRdb's copy carries only in-frame clones and drops some. Here the sample spans over 130,000 clones, around three quarters being singletons. The material sequenced was peripheral blood. The source is a man over 45 with acute or convalescent COVID-19.

The genes are TRBV7-6 and TRBJ1-5; unclear D gene. CDR1 and CDR2 (germline): SGHVS, FNYEAQ. Deletions cut 1 base from V and 3 bases from J, with 10 bases between. The CDR3 runs to 15 residues. Here the CDR3 reads CASSLGAGVNQPQHF. CDR3 DNA: TGTGCCAGCAGCTTAGGAGCCGGGGTCAATCAGCCCCAGCATTTT.

Of note for this clone: This sample includes further DNA sequences coding for the same CDR3. The chain couples TRBV5-1 to TRBJ2-5; 7 positions agree with TRBD1. Germline CDR1 is SGHRS and CDR2 is YFSETQ. This CDR3 comprises 14 residues. V lost 4 bases, J lost 3 bases, and 6 bases stayed unmatched. The CDR3 coding sequence is TGCGCCAGCAGCCCCACCACAGGGGAAGAGACCCAGTACTTC. Translating it yields CASSPTTGEETQYF. Using reference TRBV5-1 and TRBJ2-5 for the parts outside the CDR3, the full variable domain is KAGVTQTPRYLIKTRGQQVTLSCSPISGHRSVSWYQQTPGQGLQFLFEYFSETQRNKGNFPGRFSGRQFSNSRSEMNVSTLELGDSALYLCASSPTTGEETQYFGPGTRLLVL.

The rearrangement joins TRBV30 to TRBJ1-3; 9 positions agree with TRBD1. There are 16 residues in the CDR3. The V gene end was trimmed by 1 base and the J gene end by 2 bases; junction bases not matched to a gene: 6. In germline, CDR1 is GTSNPN, CDR2 SVGIG (reference sequence). This CDR3 is CAWSADRGPTGNTIYF. CDR3 nucleotides: TGTGCCTGGAGTGCGGACAGGGGTCCCACTGGAAACACCATATATTTT.

This clone has at least ten counts. This chain links TRBV11-2 with TRBJ2-2, with 14 nucleotides matching TRBD2. The CDR3 consists of 17 residues. V lost 6 bases to trimming and J lost 1 base; unmatched junction nucleotides: 4. Germline V gene lookup returns CDR1 SGHAT and CDR2 FQNNGV. The CDR3 bases are TGTGCCAGCAGGGGACTAGCGGGGGTCAAGAACACCGGGGAGCTGTTTTTT. This translates into CASRGLAGVKNTGELFF.

The CDR3 DNA reads as TGTGCCATCAGCGAACAGAACACCGGGGAGCTGTTTTTT. It encodes CAISEQNTGELFF. The rearrangement joins TRBV10-3 to TRBJ2-2; D unclear. This CDR3 has 13 amino acids. The V and J ends lost 6 bases and 1 base respectively, with 6 bases between them. Germline CDR1 ENHRY, CDR2 SYGVKD.

The J gene is TRBJ1-2, the V gene TRBV5-1; 7 nucleotides agree with TRBD1. Looked up from germline, CDR1 is SGHRS and CDR2 is YFSETQ. The CDR3 spans 14 residues. V gave up 6 bases and J gave up 2 bases; unmatched junction bases: 7. The CDR3 DNA is TGCGCCAGCACCCCGGGACAGACAAACTATGGCTACACCTTC. It specifies CASTPGQTNYGYTF.

This clone has just a few counts. The chain links TRBV19 to TRBJ1-2, with D maybe TRBD1 (5 bases). This CDR3 region has 14 residues. Germline loops: CDR1 LNHDA, CDR2 SQIVND (reference sequence). V dropped 5 bases and J dropped 3 bases, with 13 bases sitting between them. CDR3 coding DNA: TGTGCCAGTAGTTGGGGAGGGGAGCACTATGGCTACACCTTC. As protein: CASSWGGEHYGYTF. The complete variable domain, with remaining parts taken from reference TRBV19 and TRBJ1-2, reads DGGITQSPKYLFRKEGQNVTLSCEQNLNHDAMYWYRQDPGQGLRLIYYSQIVNDFQKGDIAEGYSVSREKKESFPLTVTSAQKNPTAFYLCASSWGGEHYGYTFGSGTRLTVV.

The chain employs TRBV24-1 and TRBJ2-5; tentatively, D is TRBD2 (6 bases). Germline values: CDR1 KGHDR, CDR2 SFDVKD. Trimming removed 9 bases at V and 1 base at J, with 14 bases between. This CDR3 contains 14 residues. CDR3 DNA sequence: TGTGCCACCTCCCCCGCCGGGGGCCAAGAGACCCAGTACTTC. Amino acids: CATSPAGGQETQYF.

The chain couples TRBV5-1 to TRBJ2-5, with D possibly matching TRBD1 (6 bases). The germline V gene has CDR1 SGHRS and CDR2 YFSETQ. This CDR3 is 14 amino acids long. The V end lost 0 bases, the J end lost 1 base, and 7 bases lay between the germline ends. The CDR3 here is CASSLEDSQETQYF. In DNA, the CDR3 is TGCGCCAGCAGCTTGGAGGACAGCCAAGAGACCCAGTACTTC.

V is TRBV5-1 and J is TRBJ2-3; D perhaps matches TRBD2 (6 bases). The CDR3 has 17 amino acids. V lost 0 bases, J lost 2 bases, and 16 bases lay in between. CDR1 is SGHRS and CDR2 is YFSETQ in the germline V gene. The DNA of the CDR3 is TGCGCCAGCAGCTTGGCCTCTCTAGCGTACCACACAGATACGCAGTATTTT. Its translation: CASSLASLAYHTDTQYF.

This clone was detected only a few times. The chain uses TRBV6-1 and TRBJ1-1; D gene uncertain. V dropped 2 bases and J dropped 0 bases, with 7 bases sitting between them. CDR1 and CDR2 from the germline V gene are MNHNS and SASEGT. The CDR3 covers 14 residues. This CDR3 is CASSELPVNTEAFF. Written as DNA, the CDR3 is TGTGCCAGCAGTGAACTCCCGGTGAACACTGAAGCTTTCTTT.

The CDR3 DNA reads as TGTGCCAGCAGCCAAGACGGCGGCGGGACGGTCGCGGATACGCAGTATTTT. Translating gives CASSQDGGGTVADTQYF. The rearrangement joins TRBV4-2 to TRBJ2-3; D possibly corresponds to TRBD2 (6 bases). V was trimmed by 0 bases and J by 6 bases, leaving 19 bases between them. The CDR3 totals 17 residues. The germline V gene encodes CDR1 LGHNA and CDR2 YNFKEQ.

This chain joins TRBV12-3 or TRBV12-4 and TRBJ1-2, with TRBD1 matching 9 bases. The CDR3 runs to 13 residues. The ends lost 5 bases at V and 5 bases at J; junction bases unmatched: 3. The DNA for the CDR3 is TGTGCCAGCAGTACCGGGACAGGGTATGGCTACACCTTC. Protein sequence: CASSTGTGYGYTF.

CDR3 in amino acids: CASCGQGALYGYTF. The CDR3 nucleotides are TGTGCCAGCTGCGGGCAGGGGGCTCTCTATGGCTACACCTTC. This sequence joins TRBV25-1 and TRBJ1-2, with 8 bases aligning to TRBD1. Losses at the gene ends were 8 bases for V and 4 bases for J; bases not matched to a gene: 9. The CDR3 is 14 amino acids. The germline CDR1 and CDR2 sequences are MGHDK and SYGVNS.

This chain links TRBV6-2 or TRBV6-3 with TRBJ1-2, with D perhaps TRBD1 (6 bases). CDR1 and CDR2 from the germline V gene are MNHEY and SVGEGT. The CDR3 sequence is 17 residues long. Trimming cost V 2 bases and J 0 bases, with 16 bases left between them. CDR3 bases: TGTGCCAGCAGTTACCCGAGCGGGACACACGCTAACTATGGCTACACCTTC. This sequence encodes CASSYPSGTHANYGYTF.

V gene TRBV4-1 combines with J gene TRBJ1-1; the match to TRBD1 covers 7 bases. J gave up 4 bases and V 3 bases, and 8 bases lay outside the gene matches. In germline, CDR1 is MGHRA, CDR2 YSYEKL. This CDR3 spans 15 amino acids. CDR3 in DNA: TGCGCCAGCAGCCATCGCGACAGGGCGGGCACTGAAGCTTTCTTT. Protein: CASSHRDRAGTEAFF.

This clone was detected many times. This chain joins TRBV11-1 and TRBJ1-1; D remains ambiguous. Trimming cost V 9 bases and J 3 bases, with 14 bases left between them. This CDR3 has 13 residues. The V gene's germline CDR1 is SGHAT and CDR2 FQDESV (reference sequence). The CDR3 DNA is TGTGCCAGTCAGAAGAGGGCCCACACTGAAGCTTTCTTT. The encoded protein is CASQKRAHTEAFF.

The rearrangement links TRBV5-1 to TRBJ1-1; unclear D gene. There are 11 residues in the CDR3. From germline, CDR1 is SGHRS and CDR2 YFSETQ. The CDR3 coding sequence is TGCGGAGATACAGAGAACACTGAAGCTTTCTTT. Amino acid sequence: CGDTENTEAFF.

The chain has TRBV7-2 and TRBJ2-3; 11 bases match TRBD2. CDR3 length: 18 residues. V shed 3 bases, J shed 3 bases, and the junction held 11 bases outside the gene matches. CDR1 is SGHTA and CDR2 is FQGNSA in the germline V gene. CDR3 coding DNA: TGTGCCAGCAGCTTCACTAGCGGGGGCGCAGGGGGGACAGATACGCAGTATTTT. Protein product: CASSFTSGGAGGTDTQYF.

This chain links TRBV25-1 with TRBJ2-1, with 10 bases aligning to TRBD2. The CDR3 contains 17 residues. Trimming cost V 0 bases and J 5 bases; bases outside gene matches: 7. Germline CDR1 is MGHDK and CDR2 is SYGVNS. CDR3 DNA sequence: TGTGCCAGCAGTGAATACTTCCCACTAGCGGGGAACAATGAGCAGTTCTTC. Translating gives CASSEYFPLAGNNEQFF.